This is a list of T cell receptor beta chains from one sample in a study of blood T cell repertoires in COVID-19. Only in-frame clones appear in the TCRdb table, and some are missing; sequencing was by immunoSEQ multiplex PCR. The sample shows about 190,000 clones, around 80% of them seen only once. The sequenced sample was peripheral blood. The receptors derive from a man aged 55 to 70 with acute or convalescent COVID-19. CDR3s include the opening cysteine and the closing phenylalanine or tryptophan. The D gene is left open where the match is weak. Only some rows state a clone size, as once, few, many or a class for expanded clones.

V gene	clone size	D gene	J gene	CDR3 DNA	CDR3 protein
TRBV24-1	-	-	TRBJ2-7	TGTGCCACCAGTGATTTGCATGTACAGGTTGACTCCTACGAGCAGTACTTC	CATSDLHVQVDSYEQYF
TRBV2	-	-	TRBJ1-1	TGTGCCAGCAGATACACCCACACTGAAGCTTTCTTT	CASRYTHTEAFF
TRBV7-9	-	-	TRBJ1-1	TGTGCCAGCAGAACTCAGGGGCTATACACTGAAGCTTTCTTT	CASRTQGLYTEAFF
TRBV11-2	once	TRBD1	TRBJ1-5	TGTGCCAGCAGCTTAGAAGGACAGGCAACTAGCAATCAGCCCCAGCATTTT	CASSLEGQATSNQPQHF
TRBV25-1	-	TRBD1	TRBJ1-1	TGTGCCAGCAGTGGCTGGACAGGGCTAAACACTGAAGCTTTCTTT	CASSGWTGLNTEAFF
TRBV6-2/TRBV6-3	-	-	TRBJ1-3	TGTGCCAGCAGTTACGGGCGGGGCTCTGGAAACACCATATATTTT	CASSYGRGSGNTIYF
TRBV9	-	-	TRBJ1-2	TGTGCCAGCAGCGTATCAGGGCGGCTTGATGGCTACACCTTC	CASSVSGRLDGYTF
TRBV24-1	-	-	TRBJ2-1	TGTGCCACCAGTGACCTATACAATGAGCAGTTCTTC	CATSDLYNEQFF
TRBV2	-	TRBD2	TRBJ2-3	TGTGCCAGCAGTGATGGACTAGCGACCGATACGCAGTATTTT	CASSDGLATDTQYF
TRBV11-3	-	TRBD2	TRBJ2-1	TGTGCCAGCAGCTTAGGAGGAGTAGCGGGAGGCAATGAGCAGTTCTTC	CASSLGGVAGGNEQFF
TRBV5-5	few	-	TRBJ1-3	TGTGCCAGCAGCGGTCGGGAGGGCTCTGGAAACACCATATATTTT	CASSGREGSGNTIYF
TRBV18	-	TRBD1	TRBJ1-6	TGTGCCAGCTCACCCGGGACAGATAATTCACCCCTCCACTTT	CASSPGTDNSPLHF
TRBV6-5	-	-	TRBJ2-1	TGTGCCAGCAGTTTCGCGGGTGAGCAGTTCTTC	CASSFAGEQFF
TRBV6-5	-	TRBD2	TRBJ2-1	TGTGCCAGCACCAGAAGCGGGAGAAATGGGCAGTTCTTC	CASTRSGRNGQFF
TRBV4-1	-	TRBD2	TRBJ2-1	TGCGCCAGCAGCCAAGACCCCCCGGGACTAGCGGGTGATGAGCAGTTCTTC	CASSQDPPGLAGDEQFF
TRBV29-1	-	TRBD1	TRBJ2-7	TGCAGCGTTGTCCTGGGGGCAGGGGGTACCGAGCAGTACTTC	CSVVLGAGGTEQYF
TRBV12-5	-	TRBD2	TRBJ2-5	TGTGCTAGTGGTGCCCCGGGGGGGGAGACCCAGTACTTC	CASGAPGGETQYF
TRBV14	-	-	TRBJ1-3	TGTGCCAGCAGCCAAGAACAGTACTCTGGAAACACCATATATTTT	CASSQEQYSGNTIYF
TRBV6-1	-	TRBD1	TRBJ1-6	TGTGCCAGCAGTGAATCGGGACAGAATAATTCACCCCTCCACTTT	CASSESGQNNSPLHF